The 20 T cell receptor beta chains in this list originate from one sample, sequenced in a study of blood T cell repertoires in COVID-19. Generated by immunoSEQ multiplex PCR, the TCRdb table keeps only in-frame clones and is missing some. Seen here are about 230,000 clones, approximately 88% observed once, and the top ten hold roughly 3.7%. The specimen sequenced was PBMCs or T cells enriched from blood (not recorded which). These receptors originate from a woman aged 25 to 39 who had been exposed to COVID-19.

The chain recombines TRBV5-4 with TRBJ2-7, with D perhaps TRBD2 (6 bases). Looked up from germline, CDR1 is SGHNT and CDR2 is YYREEE (reference sequence). V gave up 0 bases and J gave up 4 bases, with 11 bases separating them. The CDR3 totals 14 residues. The DNA of the CDR3 is TGTGCCAGCAGCTTGGACGGGAGAGGGTACGAGCAGTACTTC. It encodes CASSLDGRGYEQYF.

This chain joins TRBV5-1 and TRBJ1-6, with 8 bases matching TRBD1. The CDR3 consists of 14 residues. The germline gives CDR1 SGHRS, CDR2 YFSETQ. With 4 bases clipped from V and 9 bases from J, the junction kept 6 bases outside the gene matches. This CDR3 reads CASSLHDRGSPLHF. CDR3 DNA sequence: TGCGCCAGCAGCCTACACGACAGGGGTTCACCCCTCCACTTT.

The V gene is TRBV2, the J gene TRBJ2-3; no clear D gene. The length of the CDR3 is 14 residues. Germline CDR1 reads SNHLY; CDR2 reads FYNNEI. The V end lost 7 bases, the J end lost 0 bases, and 11 bases lay between the germline ends. The CDR3 spells CASTRVDSTDTQYF. CDR3 DNA sequence: TGTGCCAGCACGAGAGTTGATAGCACAGATACGCAGTATTTT.

The gene calls are TRBV18 and TRBJ2-1; 12 bases line up with TRBD2. CDR1 and CDR2 (germline): KGHSH, LQKENI. V lost 4 bases to trimming and J lost 10 bases; unmatched junction nucleotides: 17. The CDR3 contains 18 residues. CDR3 DNA sequence: TGTGCCAGCTCACTCGTGATCCCAGGACTAGCGGGATTGGGGGAGCAGTTCTTC. This translates into CASSLVIPGLAGLGEQFF.

This clone was picked up one time. This rearrangement joins TRBV19 to TRBJ2-1; 9 bases are a match to TRBD2. The CDR3 has 15 amino acids. CDR1 and CDR2 (germline): LNHDA, SQIVND (reference sequence). V dropped 5 bases and J dropped 0; count of bases not matched to a gene: 2. The CDR3 region is CASSLAGSSYNEQFF. In DNA form, the CDR3 reads TGTGCCAGTAGTCTAGCGGGAAGCTCCTACAATGAGCAGTTCTTC.

The V gene is TRBV5-1, the J gene TRBJ2-1, with TRBD2 identical over 14 bases. Germline V gene sequence: CDR1 SGHRS, CDR2 YFSETQ. There are 18 residues in the CDR3. Unmatched junction bases numbered 6, after V lost 4 bases and J lost 0 bases. CDR3 loop: CASSRTSGRPSSYNEQFF. CDR3 coding DNA: TGCGCCAGCAGCCGGACTAGCGGGAGGCCTAGCTCCTACAATGAGCAGTTCTTC.

The chain is built from TRBV20-1 and TRBJ2-5; maybe TRBD1 (6 bases). V gave up 3 bases and J gave up 5 bases, with 10 bases separating them. The CDR3 is 12 residues long. CDR1 DFQATT and CDR2 SNEGSKA come from the germline V gene (reference sequence). Written as DNA, the CDR3 is TGCAGTGCTAGTTGGGGGCGGGAGACCCAGTACTTC. It encodes CSASWGRETQYF.

J is TRBJ2-3 and V is TRBV5-1; 12 nucleotides align to TRBD2. V lost 3 bases, J lost 2 bases, and 7 bases stayed unmatched. CDR1 and CDR2 from the germline V gene are SGHRS and YFSETQ. The CDR3 is 17 amino acids. CDR3 sequence (DNA): TGCGCCAGCAGCTCTAACCCTAGCGGGAGGGCCACAGATACGCAGTATTTT. The encoded protein is CASSSNPSGRATDTQYF.

This chain uses TRBV18 with TRBJ2-7; TRBD1 agrees at 12 bases. J gave up 3 bases and V 5 bases, and 14 bases lay outside the gene matches. CDR3 length: 18 amino acids. Germline CDR1 and CDR2: KGHSH and LQKENI. CDR3 sequence: CASSSGQGAISGVYEQYF. The CDR3 bases are TGTGCCAGCTCATCGGGACAGGGGGCGATTAGCGGTGTCTACGAGCAGTACTTC.

The chain employs TRBV6-5 and TRBJ1-4, with D unresolved. The V gene lost 3 bases and the J gene lost 5 bases, with 13 bases spanning the gap. CDR1 is MNHEY, CDR2 SVGAGI, per germline. This CDR3 spans 15 amino acids. For the CDR3, the DNA is TGTGCCAGCAGTTATACCGGTCACCGGAATGAAAAACTGTTTTTT. It is translated as CASSYTGHRNEKLFF.

This clone was counted a single time. The V gene is TRBV10-3, the J gene TRBJ2-5; TRBD1 matches at 9 bases. CDR3 length equals 16 residues. Per germline, CDR1 ENHRY and CDR2 SYGVKD. With 0 bases clipped from V and 3 bases from J, the junction kept 5 bases outside the gene matches. In DNA, the CDR3 is TGTGCCATCAGTGAGTCGAGAGGGACAGGGAAAGAGACCCAGTACTTC. Amino acids: CAISESRGTGKETQYF.

V usage is TRBV5-1 and J usage is TRBJ2-5, with 12 bases aligning to TRBD2. CDR3 length: 19 residues. In germline, CDR1 is SGHRS, CDR2 YFSETQ. V was pared by 4 bases and J by 7 bases, with 20 bases of the junction left unmatched. CDR3 in DNA: TGCGCCAGCAGCCTCGGACTAGCGGGATTTAGCCCCCAGTTTCGGACCCAGTACTTC. Amino acid sequence: CASSLGLAGFSPQFRTQYF.

The chain links TRBV3-1 (or the pseudogene TRBV3-2) to TRBJ2-1; 8 positions match TRBD2. Germline V gene data show CDR1 as LGHDT and CDR2 as YNNKEL (reference sequence). V lost 6 bases, J lost 0 bases, and 4 bases stayed unmatched. The CDR3 totals 15 residues. This chain's CDR3 is CASSLLAGSYNEQFF. CDR3 sequence (DNA): TGTGCCAGCAGTCTTCTAGCGGGCTCCTACAATGAGCAGTTCTTC.

This clone has a single count. The chain couples TRBV5-1 to TRBJ1-2; 7 nucleotides line up with TRBD1. This CDR3 is 17 amino acids long. The J segment lost 2 bases and the V segment lost 0 bases, leaving 10 bases of the junction unmatched. CDR1 and CDR2 (germline): SGHRS, YFSETQ. This CDR3 reads CASSLGSTGALNYGYTF. CDR3 DNA sequence: TGCGCCAGCAGCTTGGGCTCCACAGGGGCACTAAACTATGGCTACACCTTC.

The genes are TRBV27 and TRBJ1-5, with TRBD1 matching over 7 bases. Germline-derived CDR1 and CDR2 are MNHEY and SMNVEV (reference sequence). Trimming cost V 5 bases and J 0 bases; bases outside gene matches: 7. The CDR3 totals 16 residues. In nucleotides, the CDR3 is TGTGCCAGCAGTCAAGGGACAGTTAATAGCAATCAGCCCCAGCATTTT. Its protein is CASSQGTVNSNQPQHF.

This sequence joins TRBV12-3 or TRBV12-4 and TRBJ2-5; perhaps TRBD1 as D (6 bases). This CDR3 is 13 amino acids long. Trimming shortened V by 7 bases and J by 5 bases, and 14 bases separated the two germline ends. CDR3 sequence (DNA): TGTGCCAGCACCTATACAGGGTTGGAGACCCAGTACTTC. Translated, it gives CASTYTGLETQYF.

This chain joins TRBV6-5 and TRBJ1-1, with D possibly being TRBD1 (5 bases). The CDR3 covers 13 residues. V gave up 2 bases and J gave up 1 base, with 5 bases separating them. The germline CDR1 and CDR2 sequences are MNHEY and SVGAGI. CDR3 amino acids: CASSYGQNTEAFF. In nucleotides, the CDR3 is TGTGCCAGCAGTTACGGACAGAACACTGAAGCTTTCTTT.

The J gene is TRBJ2-7, the V gene TRBV10-3; perhaps TRBD1 as D (6 bases). This CDR3 contains 19 residues. Trimming removed 10 bases at V and 1 base at J, with 32 bases between. Germline V gene lookup returns CDR1 ENHRY and CDR2 SYGVKD. The CDR3 reads CATRRRISTDSKKSYEQYF. CDR3 sequence (DNA): TGTGCCACGCGTCGACGTATATCCACGGACAGTAAAAAATCCTACGAGCAGTACTTC.

The chain links TRBV12-3 or TRBV12-4 to TRBJ2-7, with D perhaps TRBD1 (6 bases). CDR3 length equals 12 residues. With 6 bases removed from V and 9 bases from J, the gap between germline ends came to 15 bases. Here the CDR3 reads CASSLTGFGQYF. The CDR3 coding sequence is TGTGCCAGCAGCCTAACAGGGTTCGGGCAGTACTTC.

The V gene is TRBV6-1, the J gene TRBJ2-7; possibly TRBD1 for D (6 bases). CDR1 and CDR2 (germline): MNHNS, SASEGT. The CDR3 sequence is 13 residues long. Trimming pared 5 bases from V and 5 bases from J, leaving 13 bases between. DNA for the CDR3: TGTGCCAGCAGTTTCCGGGGACAAGACGAGCAGTACTTC. This gives the protein CASSFRGQDEQYF.